The entry that follows covers one T cell receptor (beta chain) sequence. These data belong to a study of blood T cell repertoires in COVID-19. For the study at large: The samples span acute and convalescent COVID-19 from the United States, Italy and Spain. From T cells, B-cell-depleted T cells, or PBMCs came the material, which was cDNA or gDNA.

The CDR3 covers 15 residues. V shed 3 bases, J shed 9 bases, and the junction held 11 bases outside the gene matches. Germline lookup yields CDR1 MNHEY and CDR2 SMNVEV (reference sequence). Per the study methods: Amplification of reference gene primers provided the estimated nucleated cell counts. TCRdb keeps only in-frame clones here, not all; method: immunoSEQ multiplex PCR. The V and J calls and the clone size are those of that table, but D and trimming were determined from the DNA. The table lists tens of thousands of clones, approximately 93% of them singletons, with about 2.2% in the top ten. The material sequenced was peripheral blood. The TCR comes from a man in his forties or fifties with active COVID-19. V and J are TRBV27 and TRBJ2-3, with TRBD1 matching over 8 bases. The CDR3 sequence: CASSFRQGASGTQYF. CDR3 sequence (DNA): TGTGCCAGCAGTTTTCGCCAGGGGGCGAGTGGGACGCAGTATTTT.